These T cell receptor beta chains were read from a single sample in a study of T cells in Graves' hyperthyroidism and ophthalmopathy. In TCRdb, the multiplex PCR reads were re-called with MiXCR into one record per CDR3 protein. The sample contains 450,000 to 600,000 distinct CDR3 sequences, 11% to 15% of which appear only once. Sequencing was carried out using blood. The receptors shown here come from a woman aged 40 to 49 with Graves' hyperthyroidism. CDR3s include the opening cysteine and the closing phenylalanine or tryptophan. D genes are given only for firm matches. A row's size may be missing; if present it is once, few, many or a size class.

j_gene	abundance	v_gene	d_gene	CDR3aa	CDR3nt
TRBJ2-3	many	TRBV2	TRBD2	CASRSAGGDTQYF	TGTGCCAGTAGGTCAGCGGGAGGAGATACGCAGTATTTT
TRBJ1-1	many	TRBV6-1	TRBD1	CASSTRDRTTEAFF	TGTGCCAGCAGTACCCGGGACAGGACCACTGAAGCTTTCTTT
TRBJ2-1	many	TRBV11-2	TRBD1	CASSLKATGGYNEQFF	TGTGCCAGCAGCTTAAAGGCGACAGGGGGTTACAATGAGCAGTTCTTC
TRBJ2-7	many	TRBV20-1	TRBD2	CSARPPGTSGYEQYF	TGCAGTGCTAGACCCCCCGGGACTAGCGGCTACGAGCAGTACTTC
TRBJ2-1	.	TRBV27	.	CASGAGSSYNEQFF	TGTGCCAGCGGGGCGGGTAGCTCCTACAATGAGCAGTTCTTC
TRBJ1-2	many	TRBV2	TRBD1	CASRATNTGGDSYGYTF	TGTGCCAGCAGAGCTACCAACACAGGGGGAGATAGCTATGGCTACACCTTC
TRBJ2-3	many	TRBV27	TRBD2	CASRAAGASADTQYF	TGTGCCAGCAGGGCAGCGGGGGCCTCGGCAGATACGCAGTATTTT
TRBJ2-3	once	TRBV6-2/TRBV6-3	TRBD1	CASSYSQGAPDTQYF	TGTGCCAGCAGTTACTCTCAGGGGGCGCCGGATACGCAGTATTTT
TRBJ2-3	many	TRBV28	TRBD1	CASTIAGTGGRTDTQYF	TGTGCCAGCACTATAGCAGGGACAGGGGGTCGCACAGATACGCAGTATTTT
TRBJ2-1	many	TRBV7-3	.	CASSLMDGGYNEQFF	TGTGCCAGCAGCTTAATGGATGGGGGATACAATGAGCAGTTCTTC
TRBJ2-7	many	TRBV7-2	TRBD2	CASSSDSPGLAGLSYEQYF	TGTGCCAGCAGCTCGGACTCCCCGGGACTAGCGGGCCTATCCTACGAGCAGTACTTC
TRBJ2-1	many	TRBV24-1	TRBD2	CATSDAPRTSGSNYNEQFF	TGTGCCACCAGTGATGCCCCAAGGACTAGCGGGAGTAACTACAATGAGCAGTTCTTC
TRBJ2-3	many	TRBV28	TRBD1	CATYPGQRTDTQYF	TGTGCCACCTACCCGGGACAGCGCACAGATACGCAGTATTTT
TRBJ2-5	.	TRBV25-1	TRBD2	CASSLAGAVETQYF	TGTGCCAGCAGTCTAGCGGGAGCTGTGGAGACCCAGTACTTC
TRBJ2-3	many	TRBV12-3/TRBV12-4	.	CASSLAWLAYTDTQYF	TGTGCCAGCAGTTTAGCGTGGCTAGCCTACACAGATACGCAGTATTTT
TRBJ2-5	many	TRBV9	.	CASSVDKGRGQETQYF	TGTGCCAGCAGCGTAGACAAGGGAAGGGGACAAGAGACCCAGTACTTC
TRBJ2-1	many	TRBV5-8	TRBD2	CASSHGTSGNFQGEQFF	TGTGCCAGCAGCCACGGGACTAGCGGGAACTTTCAGGGTGAGCAGTTCTTC
TRBJ2-7	few	TRBV4-2	TRBD2	CASSQDGPLAGVVYEQYF	TGTGCCAGCAGCCAAGATGGTCCGCTAGCGGGAGTTGTCTACGAGCAGTACTTC
TRBJ2-7	many	TRBV6-1	TRBD1	CASSEEQGTYEQYF	TGTGCCAGCAGTGAAGAACAGGGGACCTACGAGCAGTACTTC
TRBJ2-1	many	TRBV5-5	.	CASSLSPHNEQFF	TGTGCCAGCAGCTTGTCCCCCCACAATGAGCAGTTCTTC
TRBJ2-7	many	TRBV2	TRBD2	CASSESVLAETYEQYF	TGTGCCAGCAGTGAATCAGTTCTAGCGGAGACCTACGAGCAGTACTTC
TRBJ2-1	many	TRBV2	.	CASLGYIDNEQFF	TGTGCCAGTTTAGGATACATTGACAATGAGCAGTTCTTC
TRBJ2-1	.	TRBV20-1	TRBD2	CSARRTSGSWDEQFF	TGCAGTGCTAGGCGCACTAGCGGGAGCTGGGACGAGCAGTTCTTC
TRBJ2-1	many	TRBV12-3/TRBV12-4	.	CASSPIGGYNEQFF	TGTGCCAGCAGTCCTATTGGGGGTTACAATGAGCAGTTCTTC
TRBJ2-1	few	TRBV5-8	TRBD2	CASSRNGLAGIDEQFF	TGTGCCAGCAGCCGTAACGGACTAGCGGGAATCGATGAGCAGTTCTTC